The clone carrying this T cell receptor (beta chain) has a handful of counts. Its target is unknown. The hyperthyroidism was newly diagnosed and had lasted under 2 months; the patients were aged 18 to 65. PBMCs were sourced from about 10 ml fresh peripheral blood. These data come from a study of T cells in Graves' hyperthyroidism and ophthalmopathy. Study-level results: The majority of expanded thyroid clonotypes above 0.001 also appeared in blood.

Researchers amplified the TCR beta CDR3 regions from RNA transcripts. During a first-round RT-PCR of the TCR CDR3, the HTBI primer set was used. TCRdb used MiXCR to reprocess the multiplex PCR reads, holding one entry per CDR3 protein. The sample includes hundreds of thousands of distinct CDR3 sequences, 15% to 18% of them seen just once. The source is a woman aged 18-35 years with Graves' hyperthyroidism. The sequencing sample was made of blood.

DNA for the CDR3: TGTGCCAGCAGCGTACGGCGGGAGGGGGGCGGGGAGCTGTTTTTT. Protein sequence: CASSVRREGGGELFF. The V gene is TRBV9, the J gene TRBJ2-2, with 9 bases lining up with TRBD2. The CDR3 length is 15 residues. Germline CDR1 reads SGDLS; CDR2 reads YYNGEE. V shed 1 base, J shed 7 bases, and the junction held 5 bases outside the gene matches. The complete variable domain, with remaining parts taken from reference TRBV9 and TRBJ2-2, reads DSGVTQTPKHLITATGQRVTLRCSPRSGDLSVYWYQQSLDQGLQFLIQYYNGEERAKGNILERFSAQQFPDLHSELNLSSLELGDSALYFCASSVRREGGGELFFGEGSRLTVL.